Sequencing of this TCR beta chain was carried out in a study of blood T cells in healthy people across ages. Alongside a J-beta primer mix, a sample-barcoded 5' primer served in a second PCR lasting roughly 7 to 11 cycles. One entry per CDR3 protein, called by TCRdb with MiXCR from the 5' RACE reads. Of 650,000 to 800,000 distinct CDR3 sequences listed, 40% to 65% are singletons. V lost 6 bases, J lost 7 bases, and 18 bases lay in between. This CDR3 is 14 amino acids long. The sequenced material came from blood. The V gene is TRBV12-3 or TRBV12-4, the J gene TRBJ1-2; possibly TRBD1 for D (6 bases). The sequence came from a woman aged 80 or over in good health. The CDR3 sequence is CASSPTQGFGGYTF. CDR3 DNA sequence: TGTGCCAGCAGCCCAACACAGGGATTTGGTGGCTACACCTTC.